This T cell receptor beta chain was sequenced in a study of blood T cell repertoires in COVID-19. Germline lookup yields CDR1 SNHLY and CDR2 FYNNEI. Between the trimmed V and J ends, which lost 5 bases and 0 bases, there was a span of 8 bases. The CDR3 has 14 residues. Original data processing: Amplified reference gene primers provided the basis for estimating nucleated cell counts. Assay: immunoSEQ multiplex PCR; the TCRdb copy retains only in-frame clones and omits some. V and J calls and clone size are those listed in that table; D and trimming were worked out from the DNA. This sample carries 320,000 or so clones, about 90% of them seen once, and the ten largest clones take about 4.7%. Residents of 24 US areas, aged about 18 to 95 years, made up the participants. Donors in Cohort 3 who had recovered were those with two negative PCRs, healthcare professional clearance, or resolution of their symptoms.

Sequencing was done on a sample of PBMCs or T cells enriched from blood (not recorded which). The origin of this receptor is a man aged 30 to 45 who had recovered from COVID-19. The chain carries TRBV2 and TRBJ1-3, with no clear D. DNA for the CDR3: TGTGCCAGCAGTCCAGACTTCTCTGGAAACACCATATATTTT. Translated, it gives CASSPDFSGNTIYF.